This T cell receptor (beta chain) was retrieved from a study of shared clonotypes between healthy human individuals. Study at large: A donor's plate count was three for CD4 naive and three for CD4 memory; CD8 naive had two and CD8 memory one. Study results and caveats: Among donors, the sharing of clonotypes was expected to be influenced by sequencing depth. Non-shared clonotypes displayed generation probabilities falling below those of clonotypes present in all four donors.

About this clone itself: What it recognizes is unknown. Different DNA sequences within this sample yield the same CDR3.

CDR3 length equals 15 residues. Trimming removed 1 base from V and 2 bases from J, with 11 bases in between. In germline, CDR1 is MDHEN, CDR2 SYDVKM. Profiling relied on immunoSEQ multiplex PCR, and the TCRdb table lists in-frame clones only, not all of them. Of roughly 2,500,000 clones listed, roughly 93% were seen once; the top ten hold about 0.38%. This sequence originates from a man aged 18-30 years in good health. Some clones in this sample may be carry-over from other donors' samples. The sequenced material came from naive CD4+ T cells from PBMCs. The subset was: CD45RA+ positively selected. This chain links TRBV28 with TRBJ1-2; D is perhaps TRBD1 (5 bases). In DNA form, the CDR3 reads TGTGCCAGCAGTTTATCGGGGACTGGGAACTATGGCTACACCTTC. It encodes CASSLSGTGNYGYTF.